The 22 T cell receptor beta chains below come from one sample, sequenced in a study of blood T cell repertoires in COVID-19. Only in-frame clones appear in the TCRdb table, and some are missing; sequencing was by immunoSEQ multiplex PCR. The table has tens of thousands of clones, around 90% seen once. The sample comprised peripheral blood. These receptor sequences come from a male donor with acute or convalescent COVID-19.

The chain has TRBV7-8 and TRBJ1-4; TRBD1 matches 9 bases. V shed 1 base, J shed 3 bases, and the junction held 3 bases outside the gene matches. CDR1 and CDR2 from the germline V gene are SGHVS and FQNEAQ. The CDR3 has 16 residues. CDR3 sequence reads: CASSLDRGRANEKLFF. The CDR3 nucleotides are TGTGCCAGCAGCTTAGACAGGGGGCGGGCTAATGAAAAACTGTTTTTT.

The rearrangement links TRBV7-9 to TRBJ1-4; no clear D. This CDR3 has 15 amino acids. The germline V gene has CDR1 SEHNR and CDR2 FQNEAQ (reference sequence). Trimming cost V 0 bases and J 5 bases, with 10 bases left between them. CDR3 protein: CASSLASPRNEKLFF. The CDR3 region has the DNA TGTGCCAGCAGCTTAGCCTCACCACGGAATGAAAAACTGTTTTTT.

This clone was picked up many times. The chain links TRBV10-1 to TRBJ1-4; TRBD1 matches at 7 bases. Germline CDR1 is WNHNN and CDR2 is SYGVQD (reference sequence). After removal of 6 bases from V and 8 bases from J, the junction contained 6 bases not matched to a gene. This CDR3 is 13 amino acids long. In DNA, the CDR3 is TGCGCCAGCAGACGGACAGGCCGCGAAAAACTGTTTTTT. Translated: CASRRTGREKLFF.

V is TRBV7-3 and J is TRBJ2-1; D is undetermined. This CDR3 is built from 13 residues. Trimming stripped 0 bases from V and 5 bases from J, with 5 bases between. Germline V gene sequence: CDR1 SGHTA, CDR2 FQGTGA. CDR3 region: CASSLTSDNEQFF. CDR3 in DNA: TGTGCCAGCAGCTTAACGAGTGACAATGAGCAGTTCTTC.

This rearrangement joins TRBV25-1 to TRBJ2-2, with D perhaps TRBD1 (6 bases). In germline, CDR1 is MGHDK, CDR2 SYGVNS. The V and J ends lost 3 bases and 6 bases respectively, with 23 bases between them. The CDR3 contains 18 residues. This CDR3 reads CASSDPPGQGIVSGELFF. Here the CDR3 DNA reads TGTGCCAGCAGTGATCCCCCAGGGCAGGGGATAGTTTCCGGGGAGCTGTTTTTT.

The CDR3 here is CATSDFTANTGELFF. The CDR3 DNA reads TGTGCCACCAGTGATTTTACAGCGAACACCGGGGAGCTGTTTTTT. The rearrangement uses TRBV24-1 and TRBJ2-2; no clear D. Trimming shortened V by 1 base and J by 0 bases, and 5 bases separated the two germline ends. There are 15 residues in the CDR3. CDR1 and CDR2 from the germline V gene are KGHDR and SFDVKD.

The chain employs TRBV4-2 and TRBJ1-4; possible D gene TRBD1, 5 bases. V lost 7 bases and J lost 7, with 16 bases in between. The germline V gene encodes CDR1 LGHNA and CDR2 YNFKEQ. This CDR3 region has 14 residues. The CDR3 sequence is CASTSGREGEKLFF. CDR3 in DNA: TGTGCCAGCACCAGCGGCAGGGAGGGTGAAAAACTGTTTTTT.

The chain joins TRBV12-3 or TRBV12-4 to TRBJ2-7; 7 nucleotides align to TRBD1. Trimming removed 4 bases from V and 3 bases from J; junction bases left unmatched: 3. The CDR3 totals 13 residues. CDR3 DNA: TGTGCCAGCAGTTCGACAGGGCTCTACGAGCAGTACTTC. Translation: CASSSTGLYEQYF.

CDR3 coding DNA: TGTGCCAGCAGCCAAGACAACCGACAGGGAGCGGATACGCAGTATTTT. This encodes CASSQDNRQGADTQYF. The genes are TRBV3-1 (or the pseudogene TRBV3-2) and TRBJ2-3; TRBD1 matches at 7 bases. Germline V CDR1 and CDR2: LGHDT, YNNKEL (reference sequence). The CDR3 is 16 residues long. V lost 0 bases to trimming and J lost 6 bases; unmatched junction nucleotides: 9.

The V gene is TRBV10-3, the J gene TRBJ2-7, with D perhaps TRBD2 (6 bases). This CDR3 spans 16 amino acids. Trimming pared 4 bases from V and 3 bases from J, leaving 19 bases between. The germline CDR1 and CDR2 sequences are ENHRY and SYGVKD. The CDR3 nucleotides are TGTGCCATCAGTGGGGTCGGAGGGGTGCAGGGCTACGAGCAGTACTTC. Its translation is CAISGVGGVQGYEQYF.

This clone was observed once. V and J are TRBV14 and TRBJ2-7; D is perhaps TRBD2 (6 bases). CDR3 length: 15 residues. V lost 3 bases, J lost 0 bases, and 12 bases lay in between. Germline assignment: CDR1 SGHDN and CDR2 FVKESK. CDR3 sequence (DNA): TGTGCCAGCAGCCAGCTCGGGGGATACTCCTACGAGCAGTACTTC. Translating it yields CASSQLGGYSYEQYF.

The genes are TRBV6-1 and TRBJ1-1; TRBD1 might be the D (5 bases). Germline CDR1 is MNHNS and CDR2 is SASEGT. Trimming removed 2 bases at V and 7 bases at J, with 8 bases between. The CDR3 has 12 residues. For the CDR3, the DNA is TGTGCCAGCAGTGAATGGGGGGGTGAAGCTTTCTTT. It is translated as CASSEWGGEAFF.

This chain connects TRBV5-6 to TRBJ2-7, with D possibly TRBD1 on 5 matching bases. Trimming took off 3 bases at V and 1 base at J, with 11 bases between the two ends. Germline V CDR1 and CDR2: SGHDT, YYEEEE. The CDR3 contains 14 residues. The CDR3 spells CASSSVPGSYEQYF. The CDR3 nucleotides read TGTGCCAGCAGCTCGGTCCCAGGGTCCTACGAGCAGTACTTC.

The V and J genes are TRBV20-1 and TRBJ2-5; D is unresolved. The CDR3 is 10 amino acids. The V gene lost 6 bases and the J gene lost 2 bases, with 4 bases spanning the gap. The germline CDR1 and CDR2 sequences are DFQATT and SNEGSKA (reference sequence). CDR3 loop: CSAAQETQYF. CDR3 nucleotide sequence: TGCAGTGCAGCTCAAGAGACCCAGTACTTC.

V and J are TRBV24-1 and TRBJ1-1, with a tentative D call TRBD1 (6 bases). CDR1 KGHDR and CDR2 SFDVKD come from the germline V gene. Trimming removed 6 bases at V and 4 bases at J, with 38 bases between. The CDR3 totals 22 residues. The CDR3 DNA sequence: TGTGCCACCAGTCTAGCAGGGGCTCTCGAGAGGGCCCGTCTTGGCTTTGGCACTGAAGCTTTCTTT. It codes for CATSLAGALERARLGFGTEAFF.

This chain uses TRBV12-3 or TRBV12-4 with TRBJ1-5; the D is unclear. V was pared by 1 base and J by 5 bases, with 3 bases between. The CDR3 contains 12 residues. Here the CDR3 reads CASSLGDQPQHF. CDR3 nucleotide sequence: TGTGCCAGCAGTTTAGGAGATCAGCCCCAGCATTTT.

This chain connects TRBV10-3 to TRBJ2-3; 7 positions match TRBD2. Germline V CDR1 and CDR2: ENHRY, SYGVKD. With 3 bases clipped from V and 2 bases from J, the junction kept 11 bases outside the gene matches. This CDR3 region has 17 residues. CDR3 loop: CAISDPTGTTHTDTQYF. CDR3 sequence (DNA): TGTGCCATCAGTGACCCTACCGGGACTACACACACAGATACGCAGTATTTT.

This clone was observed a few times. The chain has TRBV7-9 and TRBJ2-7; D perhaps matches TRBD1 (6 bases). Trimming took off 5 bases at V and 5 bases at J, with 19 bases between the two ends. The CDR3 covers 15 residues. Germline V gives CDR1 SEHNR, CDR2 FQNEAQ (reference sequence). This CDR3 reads CASSLPLAGAHEQYF. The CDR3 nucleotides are TGTGCCAGCAGCCTTCCGCTGGCAGGGGCACACGAGCAGTACTTC.

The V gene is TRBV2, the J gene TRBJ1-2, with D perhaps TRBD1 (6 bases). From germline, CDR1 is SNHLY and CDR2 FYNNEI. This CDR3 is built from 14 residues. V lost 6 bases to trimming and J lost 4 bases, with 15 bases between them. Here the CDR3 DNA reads TGTGCCAGCAGCCCGGGGGGGACATTCTATGGCTACACCTTC. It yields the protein CASSPGGTFYGYTF.

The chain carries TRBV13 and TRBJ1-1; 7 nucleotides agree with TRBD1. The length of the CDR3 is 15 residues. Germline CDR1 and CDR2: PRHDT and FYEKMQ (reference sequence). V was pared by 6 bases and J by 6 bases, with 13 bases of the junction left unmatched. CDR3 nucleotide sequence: TGTGCCAGCAGGAGGGCTCAGACAGGGAGAGCTGAAGCTTTCTTT. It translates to CASRRAQTGRAEAFF.

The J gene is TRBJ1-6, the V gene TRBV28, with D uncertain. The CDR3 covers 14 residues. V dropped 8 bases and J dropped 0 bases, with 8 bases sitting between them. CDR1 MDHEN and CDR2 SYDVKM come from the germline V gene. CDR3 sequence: CASVRSSYNSPLHF. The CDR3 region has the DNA TGTGCCAGCGTGCGGAGCTCCTATAATTCACCCCTCCACTTT.

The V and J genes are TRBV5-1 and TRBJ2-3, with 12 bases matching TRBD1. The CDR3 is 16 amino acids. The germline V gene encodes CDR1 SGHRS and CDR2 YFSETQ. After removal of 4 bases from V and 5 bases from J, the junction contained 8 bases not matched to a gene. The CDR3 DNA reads TGCGCCAGCAGCGGCGGGACAGGGGGCAGGGGAGATACGCAGTATTTT. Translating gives CASSGGTGGRGDTQYF.